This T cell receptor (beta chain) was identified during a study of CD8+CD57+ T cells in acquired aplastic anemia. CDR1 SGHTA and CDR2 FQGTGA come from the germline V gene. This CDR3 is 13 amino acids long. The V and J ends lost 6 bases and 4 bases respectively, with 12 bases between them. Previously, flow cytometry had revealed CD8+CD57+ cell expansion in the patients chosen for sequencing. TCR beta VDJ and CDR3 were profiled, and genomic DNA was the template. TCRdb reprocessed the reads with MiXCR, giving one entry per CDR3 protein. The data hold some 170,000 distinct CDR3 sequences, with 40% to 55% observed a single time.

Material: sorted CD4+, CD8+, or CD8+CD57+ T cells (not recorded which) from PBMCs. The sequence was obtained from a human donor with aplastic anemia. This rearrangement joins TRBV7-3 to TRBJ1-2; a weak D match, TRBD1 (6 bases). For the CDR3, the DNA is TGTGCCAGCAGTCCAGGACAGTCCTATGGCTACACCTTC. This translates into CASSPGQSYGYTF.